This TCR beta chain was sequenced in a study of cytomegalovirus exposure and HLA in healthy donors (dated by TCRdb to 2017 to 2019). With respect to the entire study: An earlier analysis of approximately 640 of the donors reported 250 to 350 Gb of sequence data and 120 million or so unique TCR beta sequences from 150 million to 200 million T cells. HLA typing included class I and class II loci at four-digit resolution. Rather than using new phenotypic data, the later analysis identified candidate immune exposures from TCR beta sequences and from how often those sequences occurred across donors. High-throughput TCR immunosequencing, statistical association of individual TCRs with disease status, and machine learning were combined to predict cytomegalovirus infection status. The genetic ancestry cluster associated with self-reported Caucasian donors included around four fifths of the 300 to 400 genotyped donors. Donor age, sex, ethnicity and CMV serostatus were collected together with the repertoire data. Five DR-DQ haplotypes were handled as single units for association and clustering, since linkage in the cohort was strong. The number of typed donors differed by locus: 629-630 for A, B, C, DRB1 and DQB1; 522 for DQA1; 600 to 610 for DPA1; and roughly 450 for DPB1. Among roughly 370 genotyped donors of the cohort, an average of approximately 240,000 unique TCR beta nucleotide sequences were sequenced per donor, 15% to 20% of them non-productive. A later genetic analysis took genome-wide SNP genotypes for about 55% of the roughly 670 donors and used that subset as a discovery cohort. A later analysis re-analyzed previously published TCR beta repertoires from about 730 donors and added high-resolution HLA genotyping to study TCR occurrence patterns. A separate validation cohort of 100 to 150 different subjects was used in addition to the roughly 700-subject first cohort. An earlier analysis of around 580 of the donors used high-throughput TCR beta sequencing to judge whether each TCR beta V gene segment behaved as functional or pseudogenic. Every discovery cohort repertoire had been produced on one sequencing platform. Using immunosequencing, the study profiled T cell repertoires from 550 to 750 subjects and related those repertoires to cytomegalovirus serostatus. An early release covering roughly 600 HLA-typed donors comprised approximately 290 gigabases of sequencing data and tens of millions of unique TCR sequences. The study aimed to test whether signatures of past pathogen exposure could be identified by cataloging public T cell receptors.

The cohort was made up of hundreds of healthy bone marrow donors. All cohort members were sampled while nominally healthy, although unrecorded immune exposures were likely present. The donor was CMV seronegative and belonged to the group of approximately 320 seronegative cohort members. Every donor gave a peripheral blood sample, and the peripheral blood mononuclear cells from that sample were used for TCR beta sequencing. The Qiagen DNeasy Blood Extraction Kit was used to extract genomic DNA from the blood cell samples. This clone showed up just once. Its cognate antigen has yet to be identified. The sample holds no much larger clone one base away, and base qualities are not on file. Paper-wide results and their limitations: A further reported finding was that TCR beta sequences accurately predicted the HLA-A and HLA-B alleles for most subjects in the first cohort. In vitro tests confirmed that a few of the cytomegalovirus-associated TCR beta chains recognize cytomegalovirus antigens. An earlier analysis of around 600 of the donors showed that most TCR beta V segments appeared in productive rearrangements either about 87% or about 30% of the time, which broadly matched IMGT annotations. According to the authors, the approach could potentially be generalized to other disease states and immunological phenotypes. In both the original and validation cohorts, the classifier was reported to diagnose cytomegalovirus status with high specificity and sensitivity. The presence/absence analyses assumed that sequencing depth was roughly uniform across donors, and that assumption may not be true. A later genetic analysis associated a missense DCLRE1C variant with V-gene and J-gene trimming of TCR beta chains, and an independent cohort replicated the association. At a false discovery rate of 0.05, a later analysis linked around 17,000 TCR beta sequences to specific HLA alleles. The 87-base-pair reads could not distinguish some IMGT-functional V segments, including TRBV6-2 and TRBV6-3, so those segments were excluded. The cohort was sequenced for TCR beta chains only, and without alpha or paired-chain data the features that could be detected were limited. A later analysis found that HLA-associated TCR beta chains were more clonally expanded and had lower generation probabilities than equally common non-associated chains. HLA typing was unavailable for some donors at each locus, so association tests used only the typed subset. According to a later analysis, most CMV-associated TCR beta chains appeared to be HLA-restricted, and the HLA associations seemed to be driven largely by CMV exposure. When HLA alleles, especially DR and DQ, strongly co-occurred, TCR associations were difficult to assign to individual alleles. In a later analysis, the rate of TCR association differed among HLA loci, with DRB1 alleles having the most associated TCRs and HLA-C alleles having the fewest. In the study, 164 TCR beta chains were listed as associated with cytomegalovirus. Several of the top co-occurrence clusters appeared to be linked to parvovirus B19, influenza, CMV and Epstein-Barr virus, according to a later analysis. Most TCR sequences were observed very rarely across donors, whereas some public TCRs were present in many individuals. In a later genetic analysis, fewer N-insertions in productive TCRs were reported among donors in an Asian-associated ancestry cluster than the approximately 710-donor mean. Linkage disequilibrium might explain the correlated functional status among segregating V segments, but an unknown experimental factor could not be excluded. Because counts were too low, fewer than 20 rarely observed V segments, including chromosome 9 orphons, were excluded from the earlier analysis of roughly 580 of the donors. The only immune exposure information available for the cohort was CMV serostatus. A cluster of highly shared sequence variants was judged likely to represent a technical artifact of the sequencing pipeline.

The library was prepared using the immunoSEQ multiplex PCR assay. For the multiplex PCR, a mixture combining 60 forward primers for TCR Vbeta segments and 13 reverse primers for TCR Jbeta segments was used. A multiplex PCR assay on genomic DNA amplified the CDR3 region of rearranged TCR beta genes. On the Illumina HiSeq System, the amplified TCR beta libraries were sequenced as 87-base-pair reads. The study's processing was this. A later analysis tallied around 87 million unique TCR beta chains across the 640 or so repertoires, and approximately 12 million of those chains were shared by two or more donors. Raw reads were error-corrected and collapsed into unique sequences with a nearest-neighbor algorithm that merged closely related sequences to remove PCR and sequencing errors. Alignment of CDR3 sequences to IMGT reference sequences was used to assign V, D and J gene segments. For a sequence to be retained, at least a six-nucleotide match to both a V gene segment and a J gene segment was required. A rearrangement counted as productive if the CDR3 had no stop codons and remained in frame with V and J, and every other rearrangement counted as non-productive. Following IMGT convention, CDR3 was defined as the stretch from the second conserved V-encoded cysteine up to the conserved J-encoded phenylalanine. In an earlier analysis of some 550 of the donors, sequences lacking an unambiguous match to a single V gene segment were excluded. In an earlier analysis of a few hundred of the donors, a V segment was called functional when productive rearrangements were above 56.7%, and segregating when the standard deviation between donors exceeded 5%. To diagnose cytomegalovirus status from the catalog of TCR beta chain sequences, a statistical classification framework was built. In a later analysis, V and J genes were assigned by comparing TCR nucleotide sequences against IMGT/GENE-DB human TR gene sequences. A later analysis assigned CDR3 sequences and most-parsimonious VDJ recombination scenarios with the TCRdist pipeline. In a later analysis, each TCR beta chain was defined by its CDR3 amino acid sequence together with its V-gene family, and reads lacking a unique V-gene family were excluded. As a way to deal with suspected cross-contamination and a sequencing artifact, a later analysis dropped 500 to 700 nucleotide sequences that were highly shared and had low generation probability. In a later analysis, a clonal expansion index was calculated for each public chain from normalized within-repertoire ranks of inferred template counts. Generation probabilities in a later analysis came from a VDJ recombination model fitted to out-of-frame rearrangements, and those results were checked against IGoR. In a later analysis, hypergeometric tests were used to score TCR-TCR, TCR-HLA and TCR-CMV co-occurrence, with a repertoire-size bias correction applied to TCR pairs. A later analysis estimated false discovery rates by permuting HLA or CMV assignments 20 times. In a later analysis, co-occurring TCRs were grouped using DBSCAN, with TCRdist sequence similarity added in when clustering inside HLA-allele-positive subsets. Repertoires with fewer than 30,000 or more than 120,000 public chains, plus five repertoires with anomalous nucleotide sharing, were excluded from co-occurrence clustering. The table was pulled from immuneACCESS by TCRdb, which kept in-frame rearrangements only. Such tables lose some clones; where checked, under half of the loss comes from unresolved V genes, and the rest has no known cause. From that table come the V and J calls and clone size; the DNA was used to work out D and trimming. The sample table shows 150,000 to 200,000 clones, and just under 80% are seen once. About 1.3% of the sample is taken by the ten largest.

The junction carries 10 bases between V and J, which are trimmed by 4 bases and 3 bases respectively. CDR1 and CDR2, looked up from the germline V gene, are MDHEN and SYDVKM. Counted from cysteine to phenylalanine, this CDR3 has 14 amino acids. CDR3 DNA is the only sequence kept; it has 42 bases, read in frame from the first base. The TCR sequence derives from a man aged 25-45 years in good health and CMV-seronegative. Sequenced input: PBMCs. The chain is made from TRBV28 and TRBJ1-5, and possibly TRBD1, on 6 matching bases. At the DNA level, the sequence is TGTGCCAGCAGTTCCGGACAGCTCAATCAGCCCCAGCATTTT. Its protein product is CASSSGQLNQPQHF.